The entry below gives a single T cell receptor (beta chain) sequence along with its context. Its antigen is unknown. The CDR3 contains 13 residues. The V end was cut by 6 bases, the J end by 1 base, with 12 bases between. The germline V gene encodes CDR1 DFQATT and CDR2 SNEGSKA (reference sequence). A second PCR of roughly 7 to 11 cycles used a sample-barcoded 5' primer and a J-beta primer mix. Through a template-switch adaptor with 12 random nucleotides, each cDNA molecule received a tag. TCRdb re-called the 5' RACE reads with MiXCR, one entry per CDR3 protein. Of hundreds of thousands of distinct CDR3 sequences listed, 58% are singletons. This sample stems from a study of blood T cells in healthy people across ages. Study-level findings and limits: Both higher diversity and more naive CD4+ cells marked long-lived donors when set against aged donors.

The sequence came from a man under 40 in good health. The J gene is TRBJ1-1, the V gene TRBV20-1; unclear D gene. Sequencing was carried out using blood. CDR3 loop: CSALAGANTEAFF. The CDR3 DNA follows: TGCAGTGCCCTAGCAGGAGCGAACACTGAAGCTTTCTTT.